These 14 T cell receptor beta chains share one sample of origin, sequenced in a study of tumor-infiltrating lymphocytes in primary liver carcinoma. Blood RNA was derived from unsorted whole blood, and germline DNA was extracted too. The researchers produced TCR beta cDNA from 500 to 550 ng total RNA with a constant-region primer. The TCR beta library was amplified through three nested multiplex PCR rounds in a modified ARM-PCR procedure. Running around 9 cycles apiece, the first two PCR rounds relied on TRBV1-TRBV30 forward primers together with a C-beta reverse primer. TCRdb analysed the multiplex PCR reads with MiXCR anew, one entry per CDR3 protein. The sample holds about 300,000 distinct CDR3 sequences, 60% to 80% seen once. Input material: peripheral blood. These TCRs come from a man aged 35-49 years with primary liver carcinoma and hepatitis B virus infection.

On this clonotype: Mismatch with germline at one junction end may stem from a read error. V usage is TRBV29-1 and J usage is TRBJ2-2; possibly TRBD2 for D (6 bases). The germline CDR1 and CDR2 sequences are SQVTM and ANQGSEA. The CDR3 runs to 12 residues. The DNA for the CDR3 is TGCAGCGTTATGGGTGACACCGGGGGGCTGTTTTTT. Protein product: CSVMGDTGGLFF.

On this clonotype itself: Lacking the conserved final phenylalanine or tryptophan, this CDR3 likely reflects a read error. The V call is TRBV5-1, the J call TRBJ2-1; 9 positions agree with TRBD1. The germline CDR1 and CDR2 sequences are SGHRS and YFSETQ. This CDR3 contains 15 residues. The CDR3 here is CTSSLDLQGADEQFS. CDR3 nucleotide sequence: TGCACCAGCAGCTTGGACCTACAGGGGGCCGATGAGCAGTTCTCC.

The chain has TRBV11-2 and TRBJ1-3; possible D gene TRBD1, 5 bases. Germline lookup yields CDR1 SGHAT and CDR2 FQNNGV. The CDR3 contains 17 residues. V gave up 4 bases and J gave up 0 bases, with 16 bases separating them. The CDR3 loop reads CASSYLSRGPSGNTIYF. Written as DNA, the CDR3 is TGTGCCAGCAGCTACCTCTCCCGGGGCCCCTCTGGAAACACCATATATTTT.

The V call is TRBV5-1, the J call TRBJ2-5; possible D gene TRBD1, 6 bases. The germline CDR1 and CDR2 sequences are SGHRS and YFSETQ. There are 15 residues in the CDR3. V lost 4 bases and J lost 2, with 15 bases in between. CDR3 nucleotide sequence: TGCGCCAGCAGCGATTACGAGACAGGACAAGAGACCCAGTACTTC. Its translation: CASSDYETGQETQYF.

On this clonotype itself: A much larger clone differs by one base, so this may be a read error. The rearrangement uses TRBV5-4 and TRBJ1-1; TRBD1 matches at 7 bases. The CDR3 is made up of 13 amino acids. With V trimmed by 3 bases and J by 7 bases, 6 bases remained unmatched. The germline gives CDR1 SGHNT, CDR2 YYREEE (reference sequence). The CDR3 loop is CASSWKRQGEAFF. DNA of the CDR3: TGTGCCAGCAGCTGGAAGCGACAGGGTGAAGCTTTCTTT.

To note about this clonotype: A much more abundant neighbour one base away suggests this may be a read error. The chain carries TRBV7-8 and TRBJ2-1; 9 nucleotides line up with TRBD2. Germline CDR1 and CDR2: SGHVS and FQNEAQ. The CDR3 extends over 15 amino acids. CDR3 amino acids: CTSSLESLAGPEQFF. The CDR3 nucleotides are TGTACCAGCAGCTTAGAATCACTAGCGGGCCCTGAGCAGTTCTTC. The whole variable domain, remainder taken from reference TRBV7-8 and TRBJ2-1, is GAGVSQSPRYKVAKRGQDVALRCDPISGHVSLFWYQQALGQGPEFLTYFQNEAQLDKSGLPSDRFFAERPEGSVSTLKIQRTQQEDSAVYLCTSSLESLAGPEQFFGPGTRLTVL.

Regarding this clonotype: This may arise from a read error, as a much more abundant clone is one base away. The DNA is omitted, as the CDR3 cannot be located on it reliably, and the CDR3 follows TCRdb's listing. This chain connects TRBV12-3 or TRBV12-4 to TRBJ2-2. The CDR3 is 14 residues long, counting both termini. The CDR3 sequence is CASSSSTNSGELFF.

This clonotype occurred many times. V usage is TRBV29-1 and J usage is TRBJ1-1; D might be TRBD1 (5 bases). Per germline, CDR1 SQVTM and CDR2 ANQGSEA. This CDR3 spans 15 amino acids. Trimming took off 6 bases at V and 5 bases at J, with 22 bases between the two ends. The CDR3: CSVGPGWGMRTEAFF. CDR3 bases: TGCAGCGTAGGTCCAGGGTGGGGGATGAGGACTGAAGCTTTCTTT.

This clonotype was picked up many times. This rearrangement joins TRBV11-1 to TRBJ2-2; a weak D match, TRBD1 (5 bases). CDR1 and CDR2 from the germline V gene are SGHAT and FQDESV (reference sequence). The CDR3 is 16 amino acids. V was clipped by 1 base and J by 4 bases, with 13 bases between them. CDR3 nucleotides: TGTGCCAGCAGCTTAGAGAGCAGGGTACCCACCGGGGAGCTGTTTTTT. Residues: CASSLESRVPTGELFF.

This rearrangement joins TRBV24-1 to TRBJ2-5; TRBD2 agrees at 12 bases. Per the germline V gene, CDR1 is KGHDR and CDR2 is SFDVKD. Trimming at V came to 5 bases and at J to 2 bases, leaving 8 bases not matched to a gene. The CDR3 sequence is 17 residues long. The DNA of the CDR3 is TGTGCCACCAGTGGTAGAACTAGCGGGAGGACACAAGAGACCCAGTACTTC. Its protein product is CATSGRTSGRTQETQYF.

This clonotype was observed a few times. The V call is TRBV5-4, the J call TRBJ2-3; D perhaps matches TRBD2 (6 bases). Trimming pared 2 bases from V and 3 bases from J, leaving 13 bases between. The CDR3 is 15 residues long. Per germline, CDR1 SGHNT and CDR2 YYREEE (reference sequence). Here the CDR3 DNA reads TGTGCCAGCAGCTTAAGAGCGGAGGGTACAGATACGCAGTATTTT. Translating it yields CASSLRAEGTDTQYF.

This clonotype was detected ten times or more. The chain joins TRBV29-1 to TRBJ2-7; TRBD1 agrees at 9 bases. CDR3 length: 13 residues. V shed 3 bases and J 5 bases; nucleotides not matched to a gene: 5. Germline V gives CDR1 SQVTM, CDR2 ANQGSEA. The CDR3 DNA reads TGCAGCGTTGACGGACAGGGGCTCGACGAGCAGTACTTC. Translation gives CSVDGQGLDEQYF.

As regards this clonotype: This sequence may be a read error, since a much larger clone differs from it by one base. The V call is TRBV6-1, the J call TRBJ2-5; maybe TRBD2 (6 bases). This CDR3 is built from 14 residues. Germline V gene lookup returns CDR1 MNHNS and CDR2 SASEGT. The CDR3 nucleotides read TGTGCCAGCAATGAAATCCCGGGGGAAGGGCCCCAGTACTTC. Protein sequence: CASNEIPGEGPQYF.

On this clonotype itself: Here the CDR3 omits its conserved ending phenylalanine or tryptophan, so a read error is the likely source. The chain recombines TRBV7-8 with TRBJ2-4, with D hard to call. With 2 bases removed from V and 2 bases from J, the gap between germline ends came to 10 bases. The CDR3 loop spans 15 amino acids. Germline V gene lookup returns CDR1 SGHVS and CDR2 FQNEAQ. The CDR3 DNA sequence: TGTGCCAGCAGCTTAAACGCAGAGCCCAAAAACATTCAGTACCTC. Protein product: CASSLNAEPKNIQYL.